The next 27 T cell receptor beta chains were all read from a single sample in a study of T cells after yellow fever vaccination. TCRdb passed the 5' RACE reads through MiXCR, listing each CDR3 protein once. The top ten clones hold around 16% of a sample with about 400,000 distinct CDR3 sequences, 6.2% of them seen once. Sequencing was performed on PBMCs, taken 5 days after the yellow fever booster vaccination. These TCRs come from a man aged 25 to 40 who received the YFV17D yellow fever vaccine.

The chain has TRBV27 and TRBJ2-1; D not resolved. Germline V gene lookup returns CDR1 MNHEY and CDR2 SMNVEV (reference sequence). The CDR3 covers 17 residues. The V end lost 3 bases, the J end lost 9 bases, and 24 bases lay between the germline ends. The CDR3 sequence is CASSFNLGPERLGEQFF. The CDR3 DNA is TGTGCCAGCAGTTTTAACCTCGGGCCAGAAAGGCTAGGTGAGCAGTTCTTC.

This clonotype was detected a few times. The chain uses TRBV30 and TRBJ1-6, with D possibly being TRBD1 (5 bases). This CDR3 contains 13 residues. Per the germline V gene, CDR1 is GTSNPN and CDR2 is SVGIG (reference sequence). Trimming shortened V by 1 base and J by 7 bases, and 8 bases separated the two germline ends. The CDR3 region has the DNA TGTGCCTGGAGTGACAGGCGGAATTCACCCCTCCACTTT. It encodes CAWSDRRNSPLHF.

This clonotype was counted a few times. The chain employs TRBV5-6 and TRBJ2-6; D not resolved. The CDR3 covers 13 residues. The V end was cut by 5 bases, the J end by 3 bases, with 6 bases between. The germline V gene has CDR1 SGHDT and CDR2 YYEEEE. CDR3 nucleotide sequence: TGTGCCAGCAGGTTGAGTGGGGCCAACGTCCTGACTTTC. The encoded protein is CASRLSGANVLTF.

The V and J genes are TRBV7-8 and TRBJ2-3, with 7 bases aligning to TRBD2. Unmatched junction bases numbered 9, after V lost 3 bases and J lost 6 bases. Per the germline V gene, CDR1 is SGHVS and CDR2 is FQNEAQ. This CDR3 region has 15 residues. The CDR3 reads CASSLGGVSVDTQYF. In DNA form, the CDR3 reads TGTGCCAGCAGCTTGGGGGGGGTTTCTGTGGATACGCAGTATTTT.

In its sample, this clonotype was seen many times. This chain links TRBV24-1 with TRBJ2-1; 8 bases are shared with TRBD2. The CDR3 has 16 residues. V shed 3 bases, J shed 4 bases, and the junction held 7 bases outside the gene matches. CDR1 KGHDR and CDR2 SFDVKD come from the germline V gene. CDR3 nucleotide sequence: TGTGCCACCAGTGATGTACTAGCGGAAAAATACAATGAGCAGTTCTTC. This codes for CATSDVLAEKYNEQFF.

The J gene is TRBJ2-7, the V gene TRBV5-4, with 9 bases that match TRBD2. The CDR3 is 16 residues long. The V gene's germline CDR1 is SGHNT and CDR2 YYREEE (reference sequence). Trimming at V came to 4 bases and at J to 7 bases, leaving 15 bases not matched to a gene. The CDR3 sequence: CASSPRVAGDILEQYF. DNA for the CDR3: TGTGCCAGCAGCCCACGGGTAGCGGGAGACATACTGGAGCAGTACTTC.

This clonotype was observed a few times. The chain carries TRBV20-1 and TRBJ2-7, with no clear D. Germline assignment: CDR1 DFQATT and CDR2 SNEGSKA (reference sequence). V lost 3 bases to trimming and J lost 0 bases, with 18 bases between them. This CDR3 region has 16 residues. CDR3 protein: CSASGHGPLLSYEQYF. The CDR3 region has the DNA TGCAGTGCTAGTGGGCACGGACCCCTCCTCTCCTACGAGCAGTACTTC.

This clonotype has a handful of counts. This CDR3 is CASSEIKETQYF. DNA of the CDR3: TGTGCCAGCAGTGAGATAAAAGAGACCCAGTACTTC. V and J are TRBV6-1 and TRBJ2-5; unclear D gene. V lost 3 bases and J lost 3, with 5 bases in between. Germline values: CDR1 MNHNS, CDR2 SASEGT. The CDR3 length is 12 residues.

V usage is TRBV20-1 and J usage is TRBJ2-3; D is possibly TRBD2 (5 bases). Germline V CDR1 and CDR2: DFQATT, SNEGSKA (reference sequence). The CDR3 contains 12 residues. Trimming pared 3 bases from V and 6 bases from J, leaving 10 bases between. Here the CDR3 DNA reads TGCAGTGCTAGCGGGGTCCGCGATACGCAGTATTTT. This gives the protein CSASGVRDTQYF.

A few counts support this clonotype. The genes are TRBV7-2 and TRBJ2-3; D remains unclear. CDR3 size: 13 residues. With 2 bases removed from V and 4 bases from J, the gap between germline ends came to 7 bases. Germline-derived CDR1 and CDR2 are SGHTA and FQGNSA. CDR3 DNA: TGTGCCAGCAGCTTACTCCCGTCAGATACGCAGTATTTT. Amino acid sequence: CASSLLPSDTQYF.

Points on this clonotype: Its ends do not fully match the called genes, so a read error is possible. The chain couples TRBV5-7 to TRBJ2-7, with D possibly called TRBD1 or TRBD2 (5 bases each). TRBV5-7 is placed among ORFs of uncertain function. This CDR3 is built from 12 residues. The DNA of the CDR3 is TGTGCCATCAGCCCCGGGGCTTACGAGCAGTACTTC. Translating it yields CAISPGAYEQYF.

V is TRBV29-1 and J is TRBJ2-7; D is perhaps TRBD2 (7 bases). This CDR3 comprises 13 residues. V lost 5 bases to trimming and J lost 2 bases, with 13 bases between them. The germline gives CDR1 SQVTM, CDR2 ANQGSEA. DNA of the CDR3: TGCAGCGTTACTGACGGGGGGCCCTACGAGCAGTACTTC. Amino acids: CSVTDGGPYEQYF.

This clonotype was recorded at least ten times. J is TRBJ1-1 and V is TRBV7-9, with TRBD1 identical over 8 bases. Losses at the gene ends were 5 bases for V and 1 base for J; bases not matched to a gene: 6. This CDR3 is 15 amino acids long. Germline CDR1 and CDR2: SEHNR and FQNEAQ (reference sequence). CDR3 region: CASSPSDRANTEAFF. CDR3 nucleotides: TGTGCCAGCAGCCCTTCGGACAGGGCGAACACTGAAGCTTTCTTT. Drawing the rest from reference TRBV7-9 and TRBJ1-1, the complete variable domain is DTGVSQNPRHKITKRGQNVTFRCDPISEHNRLYWYRQTLGQGPEFLTYFQNEAQLEKSRLLSDRFSAERPKGSFSTLEIQRTEQGDSAMYLCASSPSDRANTEAFFGQGTRLTVV.

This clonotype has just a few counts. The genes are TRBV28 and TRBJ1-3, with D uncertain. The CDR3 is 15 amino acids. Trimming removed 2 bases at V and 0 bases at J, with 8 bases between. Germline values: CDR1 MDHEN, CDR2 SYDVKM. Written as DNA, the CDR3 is TGTGCCAGCAGTTTACAGGATTTCTCTGGAAACACCATATATTTT. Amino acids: CASSLQDFSGNTIYF.

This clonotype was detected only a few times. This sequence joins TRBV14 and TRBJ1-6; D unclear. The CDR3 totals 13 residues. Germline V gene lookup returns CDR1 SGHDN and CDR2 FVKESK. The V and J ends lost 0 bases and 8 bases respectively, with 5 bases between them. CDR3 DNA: TGTGCCAGCAGCCAAGATCATGATTCACCCCTCCACTTT. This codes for CASSQDHDSPLHF. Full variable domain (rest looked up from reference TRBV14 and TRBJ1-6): EAGVTQFPSHSVIEKGQTVTLRCDPISGHDNLYWYRRVMGKEIKFLLHFVKESKQDESGMPNNRFLAERTGGTYSTLKVQPAELEDSGVYFCASSQDHDSPLHFGNGTRLTVT.

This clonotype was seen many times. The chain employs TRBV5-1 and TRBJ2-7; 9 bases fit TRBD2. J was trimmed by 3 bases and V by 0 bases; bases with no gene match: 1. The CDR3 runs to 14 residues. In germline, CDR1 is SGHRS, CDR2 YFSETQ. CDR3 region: CASSLASGIYEQYF. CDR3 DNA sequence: TGCGCCAGCAGCTTGGCTAGCGGGATCTACGAGCAGTACTTC.

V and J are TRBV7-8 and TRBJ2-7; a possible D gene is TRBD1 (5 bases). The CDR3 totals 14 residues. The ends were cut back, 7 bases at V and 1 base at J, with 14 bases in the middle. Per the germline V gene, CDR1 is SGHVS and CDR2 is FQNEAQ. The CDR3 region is CASTVGHQSYEQYF. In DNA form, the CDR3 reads TGTGCCAGCACGGTGGGGCACCAATCCTACGAGCAGTACTTC. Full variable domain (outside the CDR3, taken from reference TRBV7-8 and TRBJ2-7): GAGVSQSPRYKVAKRGQDVALRCDPISGHVSLFWYQQALGQGPEFLTYFQNEAQLDKSGLPSDRFFAERPEGSVSTLKIQRTQQEDSAVYLCASTVGHQSYEQYFGPGTRLTVT.

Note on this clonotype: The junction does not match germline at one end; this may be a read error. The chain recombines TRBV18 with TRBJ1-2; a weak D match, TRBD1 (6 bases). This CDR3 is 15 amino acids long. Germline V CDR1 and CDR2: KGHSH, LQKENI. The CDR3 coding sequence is TGTGCCAGCTTACCACAACAGGGACCAGACTATGGCTACACCTTC. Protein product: CASLPQQGPDYGYTF.

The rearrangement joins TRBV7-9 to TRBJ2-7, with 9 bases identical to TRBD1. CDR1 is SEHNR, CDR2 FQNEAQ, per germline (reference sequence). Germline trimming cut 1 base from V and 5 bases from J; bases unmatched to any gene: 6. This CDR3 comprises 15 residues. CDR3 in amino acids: CASSLGGTGYNEQYF. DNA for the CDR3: TGTGCCAGCAGCTTAGGCGGGACAGGGTACAACGAGCAGTACTTC.

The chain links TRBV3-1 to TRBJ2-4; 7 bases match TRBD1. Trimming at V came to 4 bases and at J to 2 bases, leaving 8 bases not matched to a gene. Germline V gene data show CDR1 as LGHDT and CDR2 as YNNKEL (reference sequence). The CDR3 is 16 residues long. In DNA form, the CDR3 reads TGTGCCAGCAGCCCGATGACAGGGAGAACCAAAAACATTCAGTACTTC. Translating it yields CASSPMTGRTKNIQYF.

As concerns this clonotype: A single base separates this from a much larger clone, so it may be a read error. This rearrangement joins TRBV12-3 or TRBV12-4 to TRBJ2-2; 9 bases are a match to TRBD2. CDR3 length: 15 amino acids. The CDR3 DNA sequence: TGTGCCAGCAGATTTAGCGGGAGACGGGCCGGGGAGCTGATTTTT. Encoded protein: CASRFSGRRAGELIF.

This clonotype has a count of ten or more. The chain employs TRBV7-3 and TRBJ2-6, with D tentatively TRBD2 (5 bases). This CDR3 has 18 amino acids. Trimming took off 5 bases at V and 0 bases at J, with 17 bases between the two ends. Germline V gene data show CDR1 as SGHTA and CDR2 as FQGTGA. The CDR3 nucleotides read TGTGCCAGCAGCCCCGGGATTGTTTTTCTCTCTGGGGCCAACGTCCTGACTTTC. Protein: CASSPGIVFLSGANVLTF.

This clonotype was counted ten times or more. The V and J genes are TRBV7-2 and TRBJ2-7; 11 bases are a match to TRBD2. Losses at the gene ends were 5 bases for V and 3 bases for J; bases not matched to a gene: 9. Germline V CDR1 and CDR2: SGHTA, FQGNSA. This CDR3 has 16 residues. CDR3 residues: CASSPTSGSTLYEQYF. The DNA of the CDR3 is TGTGCCAGCAGCCCAACTAGCGGGAGTACCCTCTACGAGCAGTACTTC.

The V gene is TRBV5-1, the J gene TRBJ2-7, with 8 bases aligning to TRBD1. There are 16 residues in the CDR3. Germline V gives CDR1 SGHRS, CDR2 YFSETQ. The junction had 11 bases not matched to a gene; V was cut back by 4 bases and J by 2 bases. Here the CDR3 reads CASSPAGQGRAYEQYF. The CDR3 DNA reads TGCGCCAGCAGCCCTGCCGGACAGGGAAGGGCCTACGAGCAGTACTTC.

The CDR3 loop is CASSIVPGGYNEQFF. CDR3 DNA sequence: TGTGCCAGTAGTATAGTTCCCGGAGGCTACAATGAGCAGTTCTTC. This chain joins TRBV19 and TRBJ2-1, with D possibly being TRBD2 (5 bases). Germline V gene lookup returns CDR1 LNHDA and CDR2 SQIVND (reference sequence). V was pared by 1 base and J by 3 bases, with 10 bases between. The CDR3 length is 15 residues.

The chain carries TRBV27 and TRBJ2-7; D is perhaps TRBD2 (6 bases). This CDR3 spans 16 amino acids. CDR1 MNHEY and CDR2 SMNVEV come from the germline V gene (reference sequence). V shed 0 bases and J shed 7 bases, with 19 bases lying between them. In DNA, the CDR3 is TGTGCCAGCAGTTTATCCGTCTCGAAAGGGAGGTTGGAGCAGTACTTC. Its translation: CASSLSVSKGRLEQYF.

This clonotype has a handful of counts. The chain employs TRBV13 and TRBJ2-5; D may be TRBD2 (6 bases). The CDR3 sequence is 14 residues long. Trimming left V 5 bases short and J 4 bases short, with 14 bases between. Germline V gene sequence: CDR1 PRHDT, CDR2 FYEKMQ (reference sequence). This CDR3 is CASSLTTSRETQYF. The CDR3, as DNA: TGTGCCAGCAGCCTCACGACTAGTCGAGAGACCCAGTACTTC.